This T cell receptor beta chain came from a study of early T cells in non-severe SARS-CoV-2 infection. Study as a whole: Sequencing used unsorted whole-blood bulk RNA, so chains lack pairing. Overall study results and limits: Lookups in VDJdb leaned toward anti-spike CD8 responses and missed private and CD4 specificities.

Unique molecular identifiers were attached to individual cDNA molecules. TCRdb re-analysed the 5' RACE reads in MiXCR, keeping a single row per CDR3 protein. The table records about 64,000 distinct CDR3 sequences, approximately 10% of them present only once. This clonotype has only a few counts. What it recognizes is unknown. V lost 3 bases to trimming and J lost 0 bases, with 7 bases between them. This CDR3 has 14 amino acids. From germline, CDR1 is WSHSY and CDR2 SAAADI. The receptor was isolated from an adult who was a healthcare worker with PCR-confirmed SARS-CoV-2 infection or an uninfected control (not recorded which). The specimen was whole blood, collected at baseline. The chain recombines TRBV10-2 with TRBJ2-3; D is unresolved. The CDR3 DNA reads TGCGCCAGCAGTGACCCAGCTAGCACAGATACGCAGTATTTT. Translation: CASSDPASTDTQYF.